The clone carrying this T cell receptor (beta chain) was detected ten times or more. Trimming pared 4 bases from V and 2 bases from J, leaving 15 bases between. The germline gives CDR1 KGHSH, CDR2 LQKENI. The CDR3 totals 15 residues. The data derive from a study of spatial heterogeneity in lung cancer. Time point of the sample: sample taken at primary tumor resection. The cohort: about 79 early-stage, untreated non-small cell lung cancer patients. Each TCR cDNA molecule carried a unique molecular identifier. One entry per CDR3 protein results from TCRdb running MiXCR on the 5' RACE reads. The sample yields roughly 25,000 distinct CDR3 sequences, around 5.1% seen once.

The sequenced sample was PBMCs, obtained at surgery. The chain recombines TRBV18 with TRBJ2-7; D is undetermined. This receptor was identified in a male donor with early-stage non-small cell lung cancer. The CDR3 spells CASSQDTGGTYEQYF. Written as DNA, the CDR3 is TGTGCCAGCTCACAGGATACGGGCGGTACCTACGAGCAGTACTTC.